This T cell receptor (beta chain) was obtained from a study of cytomegalovirus exposure and HLA in healthy donors (dated by TCRdb to about 2017). For context, the study as a whole: According to an earlier analysis of several hundred of the donors, some 180 million T cells yielded roughly 110 million unique TCR beta sequences and 276 Gb of sequence data. The genetic ancestry cluster associated with self-reported Caucasian donors included 80% to 90% of the 398 genotyped donors. An early release covering roughly 640 HLA-typed donors comprised 250 to 350 gigabases of sequencing data and 85 million to 100 million unique TCR sequences. Every repertoire in the discovery cohort had been generated on one and the same sequencing platform. In a later analysis, previously published TCR beta repertoires from more than 500 donors were re-analyzed and high-resolution HLA genotyping was added so that TCR occurrence patterns could be studied. HLA typing included class I and class II loci at four-digit resolution. The T cell repertoires of 666 subjects were profiled by immunosequencing and related to cytomegalovirus serostatus. The study aimed to test whether cataloging public T cell receptors could reveal signatures of past pathogen exposure. Donor age, sex, ethnicity and CMV serostatus were compiled together with the repertoire data. An earlier analysis of 500 to 650 of the donors applied high-throughput TCR beta sequencing to assess whether each TCR beta V gene segment acted as functional or pseudogenic. Besides the first cohort of about 730 subjects, a separate validation cohort made up of over 100 different subjects was used. The study combined high-throughput TCR immunosequencing, statistical association of individual TCRs with disease status, and machine learning to predict cytomegalovirus infection status. Because of strong linkage in the cohort, five DR-DQ haplotypes were treated as single units for association and clustering. Typing coverage varied by locus: 629-630 donors for A, B, C, DRB1 and DQB1; about 520 for DQA1; about 570 for DPA1; roughly 450 for DPB1. On average, roughly 250,000 unique TCR beta nucleotide sequences were sequenced per donor among a few hundred genotyped donors of the cohort, with 15% to 20% of those sequences being non-productive. Genome-wide SNP genotypes for about 55% of the roughly 670 donors were used in a later genetic analysis, which treated that subset as a discovery cohort. Rather than drawing on any new phenotypic data, the later analysis identified candidate immune exposures from TCR beta sequences and the way those sequences occurred across donors. Study-wide findings and limitations: Several of the top co-occurrence clusters appeared to be linked to parvovirus B19, influenza, CMV and Epstein-Barr virus, according to a later analysis. Because counts were too low, fewer than 20 rarely observed V segments, including chromosome 9 orphons, were excluded from the earlier analysis of 500 to 700 of the donors. In a later analysis, TCR association rates were found to vary across HLA loci, with the most associated TCRs seen for DRB1 alleles and the fewest for HLA-C alleles. Most CMV-associated TCR beta chains appeared to be HLA-restricted in a later analysis, and the HLA associations seemed to be driven largely by CMV exposure. Some IMGT-functional V segments, including TRBV6-2 and TRBV6-3, could not be distinguished by the 87-base-pair reads and were therefore excluded. Compared with equally common non-associated chains, HLA-associated TCR beta chains in a later analysis were more clonally expanded and had lower generation probabilities. Only TCR beta chains were sequenced in this cohort, and the absence of alpha or paired-chain data limited detectable features. Assigning TCR associations to individual alleles was difficult when HLA alleles, especially DR and DQ, strongly co-occurred. While some public TCRs were present in many individuals, most TCR sequences turned up only very rarely across donors. Because HLA typing was unavailable for some donors at each locus, only the typed subset was used in association tests. The only immune exposure information available for the cohort was CMV serostatus. Broadly in line with IMGT annotations, most TCR beta V segments showed up in productive rearrangements about 90% or about 30% of the time in an earlier analysis of a few hundred of the donors. In vitro tests confirmed that three of the cytomegalovirus-associated TCR beta chains recognize cytomegalovirus antigens. Correlated functional status among segregating V segments might reflect linkage disequilibrium, but an unknown experimental factor could not be ruled out. A later genetic analysis reported fewer N-insertions in productive TCRs among donors in an Asian-associated ancestry cluster than the 666-donor mean. It was suggested by the authors that the approach could potentially be generalized to other disease states and immunological phenotypes. Specific HLA alleles were associated with roughly 17,000 TCR beta sequences at a false discovery rate of 0.05 in a later analysis. Sequencing depth was assumed to be roughly uniform across donors in the presence/absence analyses, though that assumption may not hold. A total of roughly 160 TCR beta chains were listed by the study as associated with cytomegalovirus. In a later genetic analysis, a missense DCLRE1C variant was associated with V-gene and J-gene trimming of TCR beta chains, and the association was replicated in an independent cohort. Cytomegalovirus status was reported to be diagnosed by the classifier with high specificity and sensitivity in both the original and validation cohorts. A further reported finding was that TCR beta sequences accurately predicted the HLA-A and HLA-B alleles for most subjects in the first cohort. A group of highly shared sequence variants was considered likely to be a technical artifact of the sequencing pipeline.

Turning to this clone: No antigen is known for it. No base quality values were provided; no much bigger clone lies one nucleotide off.

The cohort was made up of several hundred healthy bone marrow donors. At the time of sampling, all cohort members were nominally healthy, though unrecorded immune exposures were likely present. The donor was CMV seronegative and was included in the group of around 320 seronegative cohort members. A peripheral blood sample was collected from each donor, and TCR beta sequencing was performed on peripheral blood mononuclear cells. The Qiagen DNeasy Blood Extraction Kit was used to extract genomic DNA from the blood cell samples. The library was built by means of the immunoSEQ multiplex PCR assay. The multiplex PCR relied on a mix of 60 forward primers for TCR Vbeta segments and 13 reverse primers for TCR Jbeta segments. Amplification of the CDR3 region of rearranged TCR beta genes was performed with a multiplex PCR assay on genomic DNA. The Illumina HiSeq System was used to sequence the amplified TCR beta libraries as 87-base-pair reads. Per the source publication's procedure: Across the roughly 640 repertoires, a later analysis counted tens of millions of unique TCR beta chains, roughly 11 million of which were shared by at least two donors. Raw reads were error-corrected and collapsed into unique sequences with a nearest-neighbor algorithm that merged closely related sequences to remove PCR and sequencing errors. Alignment of CDR3 sequences to IMGT reference sequences was used to assign V, D and J gene segments. For a sequence to be retained, a match of at least six nucleotides was required to both a V gene segment and a J gene segment. A rearrangement was called productive if the CDR3 had no stop codons and remained in frame with V and J, and every other rearrangement was called non-productive. CDR3 was defined by IMGT convention, running from the second conserved V-encoded cysteine to the conserved J-encoded phenylalanine. In an earlier analysis of around 540 of the donors, sequences lacking an unambiguous match to a single V gene segment were excluded. An earlier analysis of 587 of the donors called V segments functional above 56.7% productive rearrangements and segregating when the between-donor standard deviation exceeded 5%. To diagnose cytomegalovirus status from the catalog of TCR beta chain sequences, a statistical classification framework was built. In a later analysis, TCR nucleotide sequences were compared against IMGT/GENE-DB human TR gene sequences so that V and J genes could be assigned. A later analysis assigned CDR3 sequences and most-parsimonious VDJ recombination scenarios with the TCRdist pipeline. In a later analysis, each TCR beta chain was defined by its CDR3 amino acid sequence together with its V-gene family, and reads lacking a unique V-gene family were excluded. A later analysis removed 592 highly shared, low-generation-probability nucleotide sequences to deal with suspected cross-contamination and a sequencing artifact. In a later analysis, a clonal expansion index for each public chain was calculated from normalized within-repertoire ranks of inferred template counts. Generation probabilities in a later analysis came from a VDJ recombination model fitted to out-of-frame rearrangements, and those results were checked against IGoR. Hypergeometric tests were used in a later analysis to score TCR-TCR, TCR-HLA and TCR-CMV co-occurrence, with a repertoire-size bias correction applied to the TCR pairs. A later analysis estimated false discovery rates by permuting HLA or CMV assignments 20 times. In a later analysis, co-occurring TCRs were grouped using DBSCAN, and TCRdist sequence similarity was added for clustering within HLA-allele-positive subsets. Repertoires with fewer than 30,000 or more than 120,000 public chains, plus five repertoires with anomalous nucleotide sharing, were excluded from co-occurrence clustering. Here the immuneACCESS table is served through TCRdb, limited to in-frame sequences with V and J called. Missing clones are a known gap in these copies; in checked studies unresolved V genes cover under half, and the rest lacks a known reason. Clonal size and the V and J genes are those of that table, whereas D and trimming came from the DNA. Present in this sample are some 150,000 clones, 75% of which were seen just once. Of the sample, around 3.4% is held by the ten largest clones.

There are 15 amino acids in the CDR3, from cysteine to phenylalanine inclusive. The kept DNA is CDR3 alone, 45 bases in frame from the first base. Taken from the germline V gene (reference sequence), the CDR1 and CDR2 loops are MNHEY and SMNVEV. The V end gives up 6 bases and the J end 10 bases, leaving 16 bases in the junction not matched to a gene. This sequence was found in a man aged 35-49 years in good health and CMV-seronegative. This chain is built from TRBV27 and TRBJ1-2, with 8 bases matching TRBD1. The sequencing sample was made of PBMCs. The CDR3: CASSTPGTGHKAYTF. The DNA reads TGTGCCAGCAGCACTCCCGGGACAGGCCATAAAGCCTACACCTTC.